One T cell receptor beta chain is described in this entry. Antigen: not known. The data were taken from a study of T cells after yellow fever vaccination. Broader study findings: Only a minor proportion of clonotypes was detected across both CD4 and CD8 compartments. Most clones from primary vaccination resurfaced after the booster (96% CD4, approximately 88% CD8).

Germline trimming cut 4 bases from V and 4 bases from J; bases unmatched to any gene: 6. The CDR3 extends over 15 amino acids. Germline V gene sequence: CDR1 SGHTA, CDR2 FQGNSA. TCRdb re-called the 5' RACE reads with MiXCR, one entry per CDR3 protein. This table has hundreds of thousands of distinct CDR3 sequences, roughly 13% appearing once. Source: PBMCs, taken on the day of the yellow fever booster vaccination. The sequence was collected from a man aged 25-40 years who received the YFV17D yellow fever vaccine. The chain is built from TRBV7-2 and TRBJ2-1; 8 positions match TRBD1. The CDR3 protein is CASSYPGQEYNEQFF. CDR3 in DNA: TGTGCCAGCAGCTACCCGGGACAGGAGTACAATGAGCAGTTCTTC.